This T cell receptor (beta chain) was sequenced in a study of technical replicates of blood from several donors (dated by TCRdb to the late 2010s). The CDR3, cysteine through phenylalanine, is 16 amino acids long. Only CDR3 DNA remains: 48 bases, in frame from the first base. About this clone: Its antigen remains unidentified. Base qualities are not provided; no much larger clone lies one nucleotide away.

The library was generated by the immunoSEQ multiplex PCR assay. This is the immuneACCESS table as TCRdb keeps it, with only in-frame sequences that have V and J called. A part of the clones is gone; compared with another copy, unresolved V genes explain less than half, and the rest is unexplained. Across this sample there are 50,000 to 80,000 clones, with 75% to 90% seen only once. The ten largest clones take up approximately 5% of the sample. This receptor was taken from a human donor in good health. Some clones in this sample may be carry-over from other donors' samples. Sequenced: PBMCs. The rearranged chain carries TRBV21-1 and TRBJ1-5; TRBD1 is the table's D call and was not checked against the DNA. TRBV21-1 is tagged as a pseudogene. The CDR3 has the sequence CASSKGPGTGAKPQHF. The bases read TGTGCCAGCAGCAAAGGTCCCGGGACAGGGGCTAAACCCCAGCATTTT.